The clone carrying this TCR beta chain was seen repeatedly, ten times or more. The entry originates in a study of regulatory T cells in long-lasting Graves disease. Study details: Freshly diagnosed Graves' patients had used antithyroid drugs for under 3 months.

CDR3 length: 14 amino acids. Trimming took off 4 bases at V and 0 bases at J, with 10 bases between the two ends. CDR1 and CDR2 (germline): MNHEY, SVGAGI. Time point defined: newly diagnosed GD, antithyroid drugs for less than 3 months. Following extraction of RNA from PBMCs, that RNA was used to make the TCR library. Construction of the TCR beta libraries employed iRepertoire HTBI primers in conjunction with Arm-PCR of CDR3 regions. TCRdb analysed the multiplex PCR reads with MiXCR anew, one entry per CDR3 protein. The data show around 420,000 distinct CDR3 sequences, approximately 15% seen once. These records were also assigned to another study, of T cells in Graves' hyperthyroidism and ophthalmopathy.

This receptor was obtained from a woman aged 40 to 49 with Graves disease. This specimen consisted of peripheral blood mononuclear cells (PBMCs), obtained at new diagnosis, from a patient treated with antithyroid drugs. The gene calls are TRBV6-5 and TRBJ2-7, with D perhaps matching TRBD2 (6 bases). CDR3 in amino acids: CASSSGLHSYEQYF. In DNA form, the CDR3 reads TGTGCCAGCAGTTCGGGACTCCACTCCTACGAGCAGTACTTC.